Each of the 27 T cell receptor beta chains below was sequenced from the same sample in a study of cytomegalovirus exposure and HLA in healthy donors. The primer mix had 60 Vbeta and 13 Jbeta primers. Profiled with immunoSEQ multiplex PCR; TCRdb holds only in-frame clones, not every one. Among about 130,000 clones listed, roughly 80% were seen once. The sample comprised PBMCs. All receptors come from a girl aged 2 to 10 in good health and CMV-seronegative.

CDR3 DNA sequence: TGTGCCAGCAGTTTAGGGACAGGGGGAAGGAACGAGCAGTACTTC. Its translation: CASSLGTGGRNEQYF. The chain links TRBV27 to TRBJ2-7, with 11 bases lining up with TRBD1. Per the germline V gene, CDR1 is MNHEY and CDR2 is SMNVEV (reference sequence). The CDR3 sequence is 15 residues long. With 2 bases clipped from V and 5 bases from J, the junction kept 5 bases outside the gene matches.

V and J are TRBV7-3 and TRBJ2-7, with 8 nucleotides matching TRBD2. Unmatched junction bases numbered 6, after V lost 5 bases and J lost 6 bases. The CDR3 runs to 13 residues. The germline gives CDR1 SGHTA, CDR2 FQGTGA. CDR3 DNA: TGTGCCAGCAGCCAAGGACTAGCTAGCGAGCAGTACTTC. This translates into CASSQGLASEQYF.

This clone has just a few counts. The chain couples TRBV30 to TRBJ1-2; a possible D gene is TRBD1 (5 bases). The length of the CDR3 is 14 residues. V was trimmed by 1 base and J by 3 bases, leaving 12 bases between them. The germline CDR1 and CDR2 sequences are GTSNPN and SVGIG (reference sequence). CDR3 sequence: CAWSGIDSYYGYTF. CDR3 coding DNA: TGTGCCTGGAGTGGAATTGACAGCTACTATGGCTACACCTTC.

As to this clone: At one end the junction does not follow the germline gene, possibly because of a read error. The rearrangement uses TRBV18 and TRBJ2-5; D gene unclear. The CDR3 consists of 10 residues. The germline CDR1 and CDR2 sequences are KGHSH and LQKENI. The CDR3 DNA follows: TGTGCCAGCGCTCAAGAGGCCCAGTACTTC. Protein: CASAQEAQYF.

The J gene is TRBJ1-2, the V gene TRBV19; D is perhaps TRBD1 (6 bases). Per the germline V gene, CDR1 is LNHDA and CDR2 is SQIVND (reference sequence). The CDR3 has 12 amino acids. Trimming cost V 9 bases and J 3 bases, with 11 bases left between them. CDR3 DNA: TGTGCCAGCTCGGGGGGCGACTATGGCTACACCTTC. Its protein is CASSGGDYGYTF.

The chain's CDR3 is CASSGHSYGYTF. The CDR3 DNA reads as TGTGCCAGTAGTGGGCATTCCTATGGCTACACCTTC. V gene TRBV19 combines with J gene TRBJ1-2, with D unresolved. V was shortened by 5 bases and J by 4 bases, with 8 bases between the two germline ends. Germline V gives CDR1 LNHDA, CDR2 SQIVND (reference sequence). CDR3 length: 12 residues.

The chain combines TRBV9 with TRBJ2-1, with 11 bases that match TRBD2. The CDR3 covers 12 residues. The junction had 4 bases not matched to a gene; V was cut back by 3 bases and J by 14 bases. CDR1 is SGDLS and CDR2 is YYNGEE in the germline V gene. The CDR3 sequence is CASSGVAGGEFF. CDR3 nucleotides: TGTGCCAGCAGCGGGGTAGCGGGAGGGGAGTTCTTC. Combining the CDR3 with reference TRBV9 and TRBJ2-1 gives the whole variable domain DSGVTQTPKHLITATGQRVTLRCSPRSGDLSVYWYQQSLDQGLQFLIQYYNGEERAKGNILERFSAQQFPDLHSELNLSSLELGDSALYFCASSGVAGGEFFGPGTRLTVL.

This chain connects TRBV5-8 to TRBJ2-3; 10 bases are shared with TRBD1. V shed 4 bases, J shed 0 bases, and the junction held 2 bases outside the gene matches. The CDR3 covers 15 residues. CDR1 is SGHTS and CDR2 is YDEGEE in the germline V gene. This CDR3 reads CASSKGQGSTDTQYF. In nucleotides, the CDR3 is TGTGCCAGCAGCAAGGGACAGGGGAGCACAGATACGCAGTATTTT.

The rearrangement uses TRBV5-6 and TRBJ2-5; D is perhaps TRBD2 (6 bases). V was clipped by 0 bases and J by 7 bases, with 10 bases between them. Germline CDR1 reads SGHDT; CDR2 reads YYEEEE. This CDR3 is built from 13 residues. The CDR3 reads CASSLGDGGTQYF. CDR3 coding DNA: TGTGCCAGCAGCTTGGGGGACGGGGGGACCCAGTACTTC.

This chain joins TRBV12-5 and TRBJ1-1, with 8 positions matching TRBD1. Losses at the gene ends were 0 bases for V and 1 base for J; bases not matched to a gene: 4. CDR3 size: 16 residues. Germline V gene sequence: CDR1 LGHNT, CDR2 FRNRAP. The CDR3 DNA follows: TGTGCTAGTGGTTTGGTATTGGGGACAGGGAACACTGAAGCTTTCTTT. It specifies CASGLVLGTGNTEAFF.

J is TRBJ2-7 and V is TRBV5-3; 13 bases match TRBD2. TRBV5-3 is an ORF, and what it does is uncertain. The ends lost 4 bases at V and 5 bases at J; junction bases unmatched: 15. The CDR3 sequence is 18 residues long. The CDR3 nucleotides read TGTGCCAGAAGCCCTACTAGCGGGAGGGCCATTAGTTCCCACGAGCAGTACTTC. This codes for CARSPTSGRAISSHEQYF.

The rearrangement uses TRBV30 and TRBJ1-6; D is unclear. V shed 3 bases and J shed 9 bases, with 6 bases lying between them. Per germline, CDR1 GTSNPN and CDR2 SVGIG (reference sequence). The CDR3 has 11 residues. CDR3 sequence (DNA): TGTGCCTGGAGCCCAGGTTCACCCCTCCACTTT. Amino acids: CAWSPGSPLHF. Supplemented by reference TRBV30 and TRBJ1-6, the full variable domain reads SQTIHQWPATLVQPVGSPLSLECTVEGTSNPNLYWYRQAAGRGLQLLFYSVGIGQISSEVPQNLSASRPQDRQFILSSKKLLLSDSGFYLCAWSPGSPLHFGNGTRLTVT.

The J gene is TRBJ1-1, the V gene TRBV21-1; TRBD1 reflects the table's D call only, with no check against the DNA. TRBV21-1 is classified as a pseudogene. CDR3 length equals 16 residues. In DNA, the CDR3 is TGTGCCAGCAGCAAAGGGGTGGGACAGGGGGACACTGAAGCTTTCTTT. Translated: CASSKGVGQGDTEAFF.

This chain's CDR3 is CASPSGLAGRYNEQFF. CDR3 nucleotide sequence: TGTGCCAGTCCCAGCGGACTAGCGGGGAGATACAATGAGCAGTTCTTC. The gene calls are TRBV7-2 and TRBJ2-1; 12 bases fit TRBD2. This CDR3 has 16 residues. The germline V gene has CDR1 SGHTA and CDR2 FQGNSA. The J segment lost 4 bases and the V segment lost 9 bases, leaving 10 bases of the junction unmatched. The complete variable domain, with remaining parts taken from reference TRBV7-2 and TRBJ2-1, reads GAGVSQSPSNKVTEKGKDVELRCDPISGHTALYWYRQSLGQGLEFLIYFQGNSAPDKSGLPSDRFSAERTGGSVSTLTIQRTQQEDSAVYLCASPSGLAGRYNEQFFGPGTRLTVL.

The chain is built from TRBV5-1 and TRBJ2-6; a possible D gene is TRBD2 (6 bases). Germline V lookup: CDR1 SGHRS, CDR2 YFSETQ. The germline V and J ends were trimmed by 1 base and 4 bases, with 12 bases remaining between them. This CDR3 has 16 amino acids. The CDR3 loop is CASSLLGRGGANVLTF. CDR3 in DNA: TGCGCCAGCAGCTTGCTCGGGCGGGGCGGGGCCAACGTCCTGACTTTC.

The CDR3 nucleotides read TGTGCCAGCAGCCTGACGGGGGAGGATCAGCCCCAGCATTTT. Protein: CASSLTGEDQPQHF. This chain uses TRBV11-2 with TRBJ1-5; TRBD1 is a possible D gene (5 bases). The V end lost 5 bases, the J end lost 5 bases, and 13 bases lay between the germline ends. The CDR3 is 14 amino acids. In germline, CDR1 is SGHAT, CDR2 FQNNGV.

V gene TRBV7-9 combines with J gene TRBJ2-7, with TRBD1 matching over 9 bases. V shed 6 bases and J 0 bases; nucleotides not matched to a gene: 3. CDR1 and CDR2 (germline): SEHNR, FQNEAQ (reference sequence). The CDR3 is 14 amino acids. The CDR3 coding sequence is TGTGCCAGCAGACAGACAGGGGGCTCCTACGAGCAGTACTTC. Translation gives CASRQTGGSYEQYF. Drawing the rest from reference TRBV7-9 and TRBJ2-7, the complete variable domain is DTGVSQNPRHKITKRGQNVTFRCDPISEHNRLYWYRQTLGQGPEFLTYFQNEAQLEKSRLLSDRFSAERPKGSFSTLEIQRTEQGDSAMYLCASRQTGGSYEQYFGPGTRLTVT.

The chain couples TRBV4-3 to TRBJ1-3; 8 nucleotides align to TRBD1. CDR1 and CDR2 (germline): LGHNA, YSLEER. Trimming at V came to 0 bases and at J to 0 bases, leaving 4 bases not matched to a gene. This CDR3 is built from 17 residues. CDR3 DNA: TGCGCCAGCAGCCAAGAGGACAGGGCAAGCTCTGGAAACACCATATATTTT. This sequence encodes CASSQEDRASSGNTIYF.

J is TRBJ1-6 and V is TRBV30; D remains ambiguous. CDR3 length equals 13 residues. Trimming removed 0 bases from V and 13 bases from J, with 13 bases in between. The germline V gene encodes CDR1 GTSNPN and CDR2 SVGIG (reference sequence). The CDR3 here is CAWSVQLGAPLHF. In nucleotides, the CDR3 is TGTGCCTGGAGTGTACAGTTGGGAGCTCCCCTCCACTTT.

The V gene is TRBV5-1, the J gene TRBJ2-1; 8 bases fit TRBD2. This CDR3 region has 14 residues. Germline V gene data show CDR1 as SGHRS and CDR2 as YFSETQ. Trimming removed 4 bases from V and 5 bases from J; junction bases left unmatched: 5. CDR3 region: CASSPGLDHNEQFF. CDR3 DNA: TGCGCCAGCAGCCCGGGACTAGACCACAATGAGCAGTTCTTC.

The V and J genes are TRBV30 and TRBJ2-5, with a possible D match to TRBD2 (5 bases). This CDR3 is built from 13 residues. Germline CDR1 reads GTSNPN; CDR2 reads SVGIG (reference sequence). V was cut by 3 bases and J by 4 bases, with 12 bases left in between. Here the CDR3 DNA reads TGTGCCTGGAGCCGAGGGAATCCAGAGACCCAGTACTTC. This encodes CAWSRGNPETQYF.

This CDR3 is CASSPQVRGAQHF. CDR3 DNA: TGTGCCAGTAGTCCCCAGGTCCGCGGGGCCCAGCATTTT. The chain recombines TRBV19 with TRBJ1-5; D remains unclear. Per the germline V gene, CDR1 is LNHDA and CDR2 is SQIVND (reference sequence). Trimming pared 5 bases from V and 11 bases from J, leaving 16 bases between. The CDR3 totals 13 residues.

The V call is TRBV4-1, the J call TRBJ2-2, with TRBD2 identical over 8 bases. CDR1 is MGHRA, CDR2 YSYEKL, per germline. This CDR3 is 15 amino acids long. The V segment lost 4 bases and the J segment 4 bases; nucleotides outside the gene matches: 5. CDR3 DNA sequence: TGCGCCAGCAGCCCCAGACTAGCGACCACCGGGGAGCTGTTTTTT. Residues: CASSPRLATTGELFF.

V is TRBV27 and J is TRBJ2-3; 7 nucleotides match TRBD1. Trimming took 5 bases from V and 3 from J; bases not matched to a gene: 8. The CDR3 extends over 15 amino acids. CDR1 MNHEY and CDR2 SMNVEV come from the germline V gene (reference sequence). The CDR3 protein is CASSDDRVRTDTQYF. CDR3 DNA sequence: TGTGCCAGCAGTGACGACAGGGTACGGACAGATACGCAGTATTTT.

J is TRBJ2-1 and V is TRBV27; 8 bases map to TRBD1. CDR3 length equals 16 residues. CDR1 and CDR2 from the germline V gene are MNHEY and SMNVEV (reference sequence). After removal of 2 bases from V and 5 bases from J, the junction contained 8 bases not matched to a gene. The CDR3 DNA sequence: TGTGCCAGCAGTTTAAGGCAGGGGGCCACAAACAATGAGCAGTTCTTC. Protein product: CASSLRQGATNNEQFF.

This rearrangement joins TRBV5-4 to TRBJ2-5; perhaps TRBD2 as D (6 bases). Between the trimmed V and J ends, which lost 0 bases and 5 bases, there was a span of 8 bases. CDR3 length: 13 residues. CDR1 and CDR2 from the germline V gene are SGHNT and YYREEE (reference sequence). The CDR3 protein is CASSLGGEETQYF. For the CDR3, the DNA is TGTGCCAGCAGCTTGGGCGGGGAGGAGACCCAGTACTTC.

The chain carries TRBV27 and TRBJ1-6, with D uncertain. This CDR3 has 20 amino acids. Germline assignment: CDR1 MNHEY and CDR2 SMNVEV (reference sequence). V lost 2 bases to trimming and J lost 4 bases, with 24 bases between them. This CDR3 reads CASSLGGRAVFGLYNSPLHF. CDR3 DNA sequence: TGTGCCAGCAGTTTAGGTGGGCGCGCAGTATTCGGCCTTTATAATTCACCCCTCCACTTT.